The rows below give T cell receptor beta chains drawn from one sample of a study of blood T cell repertoires in COVID-19. Sequencing was performed with immunoSEQ multiplex PCR; in TCRdb, only in-frame clones are kept and a portion is missing. This table holds some 370,000 clones, roughly 90% found once. The sample was peripheral blood. Receptors were obtained from a man aged 40-49 years with acute or convalescent COVID-19. The CDR3 runs from the conserved cysteine through the conserved F or W. Clone size is given for some rows only: seen once, a few or many times, or a class if the clone is expanded.

J	size	V	CDR3
TRBJ1-3	.	TRBV2	CASTWGLGNTIYF
TRBJ1-2	.	TRBV15	CATSRDGVREDYGYTF
TRBJ2-3	.	TRBV29-1	CSVEQDTRSTDTQYF
TRBJ1-4	.	TRBV15	CATSRDHTVNGDEKLFF
TRBJ2-2	.	TRBV11-2	CASSSSGHNTGELFF
TRBJ2-3	.	TRBV6-5	CASSYPDRDTQYF
TRBJ2-7	.	TRBV5-6	CASSLGTSTYEQYF
TRBJ2-7	.	TRBV13	CASTLGRGEEQYF
TRBJ2-2	.	TRBV28	CAGFNRHTGELFF
TRBJ1-1	once	TRBV19	CASSRRDRSFTEAFF
TRBJ1-5	few	TRBV7-2	CASSRDRVGNQPQHF
TRBJ1-2	.	TRBV18	CASSPEGANYGYTF
TRBJ1-6	.	TRBV5-1	CASSPTSSYNSPLHF
TRBJ2-1	.	TRBV6-7	CASSYLLAESPGEFF
TRBJ1-2	.	TRBV28	CASSLLSNGYTF
TRBJ2-1	once	TRBV10-3	CAISETGLAGGHTEQFF
TRBJ1-2	.	TRBV7-2	CASHLGGSGYGYTF
TRBJ1-4	.	TRBV27	CASSLISPNEKLFF
TRBJ2-1	.	TRBV7-3	CASSPPGQGVEYNEQFF
TRBJ2-5	.	TRBV29-1	CSVQEQGWRETQYF
TRBJ2-5	.	TRBV9	CASSEYEGVETQYF
TRBJ2-5	once	TRBV28	CASSHPGGSTQYF
TRBJ2-7	.	TRBV10-2	CATTAGTGVEQYF
TRBJ2-7	.	TRBV19	CASSTRWDNSYEQYF
TRBJ1-4	.	TRBV19	CASSTGGMMLEKLFF
TRBJ1-1	.	TRBV19	CASSMLTEAFF
TRBJ1-1	.	TRBV4-1	CASSQATTENTEAFF
TRBJ2-7	.	TRBV4-3	CASSQTSGGSYEQYF
TRBJ1-3	.	TRBV7-8	CASSESGRRNTIYF
TRBJ2-5	.	TRBV18	CASSPFPFRETQYF
TRBJ1-1	.	TRBV27	CASSLSSRTEAFF
TRBJ1-2	.	TRBV3-1/TRBV3-2	CASSLDRGQGYTF
TRBJ1-1	.	TRBV25-1	CASSLQGTTEAFF
TRBJ2-2	.	TRBV18	CASSLTTVHTNTGELFF
TRBJ2-3	.	TRBV7-9	CASSLGAGGTDTQYF
TRBJ2-1	few	TRBV5-4	CASRQPGLAANNEQFF
TRBJ2-5	.	TRBV6-4	CASSDSSTPGHLETQYF
TRBJ1-5	.	TRBV30	CAWSDPTGINQPQHF